A single sample is the source of the 20 T cell receptor beta chains below, sequenced in a study of blood T cell repertoires in COVID-19. Repertoires were generated with immunoSEQ multiplex PCR, while TCRdb's copy carries only in-frame clones and drops some. This sample has 140,000 to 150,000 clones, with roughly 80% found just once. The sample consisted of peripheral blood. The receptor source for this set is a man in his 70s who had recovered from COVID-19.

J is TRBJ2-7 and V is TRBV27; 10 bases map to TRBD2. Germline CDR1 is MNHEY and CDR2 is SMNVEV (reference sequence). V was clipped by 8 bases and J by 5 bases; unmatched bases: 12. This CDR3 spans 15 amino acids. The CDR3 spells CASSPAGGPYHEQYF. CDR3 coding DNA: TGTGCCAGCTCACCAGCGGGAGGGCCCTACCACGAGCAGTACTTC.

V gene TRBV3-1 (or the pseudogene TRBV3-2) combines with J gene TRBJ2-7; TRBD2 aligns across 8 bases. Germline CDR1 reads LGHDT; CDR2 reads YNNKEL (reference sequence). V lost 1 base, J lost 3 bases, and 5 bases stayed unmatched. This CDR3 is built from 15 residues. DNA for the CDR3: TGTGCCAGCAGCCAAGGAGGTAGCGGGGTCTACGAGCAGTACTTC. Protein: CASSQGGSGVYEQYF.

In this sample, this clone turned up a few times. The chain uses TRBV9 and TRBJ2-4, with 10 bases lining up with TRBD2. V shed 3 bases and J 1 base; nucleotides not matched to a gene: 10. Germline V gives CDR1 SGDLS, CDR2 YYNGEE. The CDR3 is 18 residues long. The CDR3 bases are TGTGCCAGCAGCGGGGGACTAGCGAGGGAATCGGCCAAAAACATTCAGTACTTC. It translates to CASSGGLARESAKNIQYF.

The CDR3 region is CATSRDMPGGTGGSGYTF. CDR3 nucleotide sequence: TGTGCCACCAGCAGAGATATGCCCGGGGGAACGGGTGGTAGTGGCTACACCTTC. This sequence joins TRBV15 and TRBJ1-2; D might be TRBD1 (5 bases). The germline V gene encodes CDR1 LNHNV and CDR2 YYDKDF (reference sequence). V was shortened by 0 bases and J by 7 bases, with 24 bases between the two germline ends. The CDR3 sequence is 18 residues long.

The chain couples TRBV29-1 to TRBJ2-1; tentative D call: TRBD2 (5 bases). Germline-derived CDR1 and CDR2 are SQVTM and ANQGSEA. With 4 bases removed from V and 0 bases from J, the gap between germline ends came to 13 bases. CDR3 size: 15 residues. The CDR3 DNA is TGCAGCGTTGTGGCGGGTACTAGCTCCTACAATGAGCAGTTCTTC. It translates to CSVVAGTSSYNEQFF.

This clone was recorded a few times. V is TRBV7-2 and J is TRBJ2-7; TRBD2 matches 7 bases. The V gene's germline CDR1 is SGHTA and CDR2 FQGNSA. V lost 5 bases, J lost 1 base, and 5 bases stayed unmatched. The CDR3 is made up of 14 amino acids. The CDR3 nucleotides are TGTGCCAGCAGCCTTCCGGGACTATCCTACGAGCAGTACTTC. Translation: CASSLPGLSYEQYF.

The chain links TRBV5-6 to TRBJ2-7, with 7 nucleotides matching TRBD2. The CDR3 is 14 residues long. Per germline, CDR1 SGHDT and CDR2 YYEEEE. V shed 4 bases and J 3 bases; nucleotides not matched to a gene: 7. DNA for the CDR3: TGTGCCAGCAGCGTAGGACTAGTCAACTACGAGCAGTACTTC. As protein: CASSVGLVNYEQYF.

This clone has only one observation. The chain couples TRBV6-5 to TRBJ1-2; D call uncertain. Germline loops: CDR1 MNHEY, CDR2 SVGAGI. Trimming took off 2 bases at V and 8 bases at J, with 15 bases between the two ends. The CDR3 is made up of 14 amino acids. CDR3: CASSYGEGYEGYTF. The CDR3 DNA follows: TGTGCCAGCAGTTACGGGGAGGGCTATGAGGGCTACACCTTC.

The chain uses TRBV11-3 and TRBJ1-2, with D possibly being TRBD1 (6 bases). Germline V CDR1 and CDR2: SGHNT, YENEEA. This CDR3 spans 15 amino acids. V lost 1 base and J 6 bases, leaving 15 bases between the germline ends. The CDR3 coding sequence is TGTGCCAGCAGCTTAGGGGCGTCGGGGGGCCATGGCTACACCTTC. It is translated as CASSLGASGGHGYTF.

The CDR3 nucleotides are TGTGCCTGGAGCGAGGGTTCGGGGTATGGCTACACCTTC. Its translation is CAWSEGSGYGYTF. The V and J genes are TRBV30 and TRBJ1-2; D is uncertain. V was clipped by 3 bases and J by 5 bases, with 13 bases between them. Germline CDR1 and CDR2: GTSNPN and SVGIG (reference sequence). The CDR3 contains 13 residues.

J is TRBJ2-1 and V is TRBV12-3 or TRBV12-4; no reliable D call. CDR3 length equals 12 residues. The V and J ends lost 3 bases and 5 bases respectively, with 5 bases between them. For the CDR3, the DNA is TGTGCCAGCAGTTTGAGAGACAATGAGCAGTTCTTC. Residues: CASSLRDNEQFF.

The chain is built from TRBV5-4 and TRBJ2-1; 14 bases are a match to TRBD2. This CDR3 comprises 17 residues. Germline assignment: CDR1 SGHNT and CDR2 YYREEE (reference sequence). V gave up 1 base and J gave up 7 bases; unmatched junction bases: 7. CDR3 loop: CASSLRLAGGRRNEQFF. The CDR3 DNA sequence: TGTGCCAGCAGCTTGCGACTAGCGGGAGGGAGGCGGAATGAGCAGTTCTTC.

V gene TRBV11-3 combines with J gene TRBJ2-3, with TRBD2 as a possible D gene (5 bases). CDR1 and CDR2 from the germline V gene are SGHNT and YENEEA. The CDR3 totals 16 residues. Deletions cut 0 bases from V and 0 bases from J, with 10 bases between. The CDR3 here is CASSLDGRGSTDTQYF. The CDR3 DNA reads as TGTGCCAGCAGCTTAGATGGCCGCGGGAGCACAGATACGCAGTATTTT.

This clone has a count of ten or more. The chain uses TRBV5-6 and TRBJ2-2; D remains unclear. The ends were cut back, 4 bases at V and 7 bases at J, with 8 bases in the middle. The CDR3 loop spans 12 amino acids. Germline CDR1 SGHDT, CDR2 YYEEEE. CDR3 sequence (DNA): TGTGCCAGCAGCGCCAGGTTCGGGGAGCTGTTTTTT. Its translation is CASSARFGELFF. The full variable domain, completed using reference TRBV5-6 and TRBJ2-2, is DAGVTQSPTHLIKTRGQQVTLRCSPKSGHDTVSWYQQALGQGPQFIFQYYEEEERQRGNFPDRFSGHQFPNYSSELNVNALLLGDSALYLCASSARFGELFFGEGSRLTVL.

In DNA form, the CDR3 reads TGTGCCAGCAGCCAAGAGGTAGCCGGCCTTTGGGAAAAACTGTTTTTT. Its translation: CASSQEVAGLWEKLFF. The chain is built from TRBV3-1 (or the pseudogene TRBV3-2) and TRBJ1-4; D is unresolved. CDR1 and CDR2 from the germline V gene are LGHDT and YNNKEL (reference sequence). CDR3 length: 16 amino acids. Trimming pared 0 bases from V and 8 bases from J, leaving 16 bases between.

Only a few counts were recorded for this clone. J is TRBJ2-7 and V is TRBV27; the match to TRBD1 covers 10 bases. V dropped 5 bases and J dropped 6; count of bases not matched to a gene: 7. The CDR3 loop spans 14 amino acids. The germline gives CDR1 MNHEY, CDR2 SMNVEV (reference sequence). As DNA, the CDR3 is TGTGCCAGCAGTCCAGGGGACAGGGGAGGCGAGCAGTACTTC. Encoded protein: CASSPGDRGGEQYF.

The chain combines TRBV3-1 (or the pseudogene TRBV3-2) with TRBJ2-1, with a weak D call TRBD2 (6 bases). Germline V lookup: CDR1 LGHDT, CDR2 YNNKEL (reference sequence). The CDR3 contains 14 residues. Trimming removed 4 bases at V and 10 bases at J, with 17 bases between. CDR3: CASSLPGGEKEQFF. For the CDR3, the DNA is TGTGCCAGCAGCCTCCCCGGGGGTGAAAAAGAGCAGTTCTTC.

V usage is TRBV30 and J usage is TRBJ2-2; D gene unclear. Per germline, CDR1 GTSNPN and CDR2 SVGIG (reference sequence). Trimming took off 7 bases at V and 0 bases at J, with 9 bases between the two ends. There are 13 residues in the CDR3. CDR3 in amino acids: CASGRTNTGELFF. In DNA, the CDR3 is TGTGCCTCAGGAAGAACGAACACCGGGGAGCTGTTTTTT.

This sequence joins TRBV10-2 and TRBJ1-5, with D perhaps TRBD1 (6 bases). The length of the CDR3 is 15 residues. Between the trimmed V and J ends, which lost 0 bases and 2 bases, there was a span of 8 bases. Germline lookup yields CDR1 WSHSY and CDR2 SAAADI. CDR3 sequence reads: CASSESGARNQPQHF. CDR3 coding DNA: TGCGCCAGCAGTGAGTCGGGGGCCCGCAATCAGCCCCAGCATTTT.

This chain uses TRBV5-8 with TRBJ2-2, with D perhaps matching TRBD2 (5 bases). The CDR3 consists of 14 residues. The germline gives CDR1 SGHTS, CDR2 YDEGEE. Deletions cut 2 bases from V and 4 bases from J, with 9 bases between. The CDR3 loop is CASSFRDPTGELFF. CDR3 in DNA: TGTGCCAGCAGCTTCCGGGATCCCACCGGGGAGCTGTTTTTT.